Presented here are 14 T cell receptor beta chains from one specimen sequenced in a study of CD4+ T cells in melanoma. Generated by immunoSEQ multiplex PCR, the TCRdb table keeps only in-frame clones and is missing some. This table has 20,000 to 25,000 clones, roughly 80% appearing once. Sequenced input: cells from a culture (not recorded whether cultured in vitro). These TCRs come from a human donor with melanoma.

The chain carries TRBV7-9 and TRBJ2-2; TRBD2 aligns across 7 bases. V shed 8 bases and J 2 bases; nucleotides not matched to a gene: 11. The CDR3 extends over 16 amino acids. The germline gives CDR1 SEHNR, CDR2 FQNEAQ (reference sequence). This CDR3 is CASQLSPSGNTGELFF. CDR3 DNA: TGTGCCAGCCAGCTTAGTCCTAGCGGTAACACCGGGGAGCTGTTTTTT.

This chain uses TRBV5-1 with TRBJ1-2; possible D gene TRBD1, 6 bases. This CDR3 has 14 residues. CDR1 is SGHRS and CDR2 is YFSETQ in the germline V gene. With 4 bases removed from V and 8 bases from J, the gap between germline ends came to 18 bases. CDR3 nucleotide sequence: TGCGCCAGCAGCCCGACAGGCCTTGTAGGCGGCTACACCTTC. This codes for CASSPTGLVGGYTF.

Concerning this clone: The sample contains more than one DNA sequence encoding this CDR3. V gene TRBV5-8 combines with J gene TRBJ1-2; a weak D match, TRBD1 (6 bases). This CDR3 region has 14 residues. V was clipped by 1 base and J by 3 bases, with 10 bases between them. Germline values: CDR1 SGHTS, CDR2 YDEGEE. CDR3 DNA sequence: TGTGCCAGCAGCTTGACAGGGACTGACTATGGCTACACCTTC. Translating it yields CASSLTGTDYGYTF.

The chain joins TRBV6-5 to TRBJ1-1; no reliable D call. The CDR3 contains 14 residues. Germline V gene data show CDR1 as MNHEY and CDR2 as SVGAGI. Trimming pared 7 bases from V and 4 bases from J, leaving 16 bases between. The CDR3 DNA follows: TGTGCCAGCATCGAGGCAGGAAGGCCCACTGAAGCTTTCTTT. Translation: CASIEAGRPTEAFF.

The table lists this clone with a few counts. The chain employs TRBV13 and TRBJ1-2; weak D call: TRBD1 (6 bases). V lost 0 bases and J lost 4, with 6 bases in between. The V gene's germline CDR1 is PRHDT and CDR2 FYEKMQ (reference sequence). This CDR3 has 13 residues. The chain's CDR3 is CASSLGQGYGYTF. CDR3 sequence (DNA): TGTGCCAGCAGCTTAGGACAGGGCTATGGCTACACCTTC.

This clone was seen a few times. The chain employs TRBV28 and TRBJ1-2, with TRBD1 matching over 8 bases. Germline V CDR1 and CDR2: MDHEN, SYDVKM. V trimming: 6 bases; J trimming: 4 bases; junction bases outside the gene matches: 4. The CDR3 is 13 residues long. This CDR3 is CASRIDRGYGYTF. Here the CDR3 DNA reads TGTGCCAGCAGAATTGACAGGGGCTATGGCTACACCTTC.

V usage is TRBV27 and J usage is TRBJ2-7; D is possibly TRBD1 (5 bases). This CDR3 has 13 amino acids. Looked up from germline, CDR1 is MNHEY and CDR2 is SMNVEV (reference sequence). V lost 4 bases, J lost 5 bases, and 12 bases lay in between. CDR3 sequence reads: CASSYSLGDEQYF. In nucleotides, the CDR3 is TGTGCCAGCAGTTATTCTTTAGGGGACGAGCAGTACTTC.

This clone was observed once. CDR3 loop: CASSFTSYEQYF. The CDR3 DNA follows: TGTGCCAGCAGCTTCACATCCTACGAGCAGTACTTC. The chain has TRBV7-2 and TRBJ2-7, with no clear D. Germline V gene sequence: CDR1 SGHTA, CDR2 FQGNSA. V shed 3 bases and J shed 1 base, with 4 bases lying between them. CDR3 length: 12 residues.

This sequence joins TRBV29-1 and TRBJ1-1, with D possibly being TRBD1 (5 bases). Trimming pared 4 bases from V and 3 bases from J, leaving 12 bases between. The CDR3 is made up of 13 amino acids. Per the germline V gene, CDR1 is SQVTM and CDR2 is ANQGSEA. Here the CDR3 reads CSVGEGGDTEAFF. DNA for the CDR3: TGCAGCGTTGGGGAGGGAGGGGACACTGAAGCTTTCTTT.

This chain joins TRBV6-1 and TRBJ2-2; D gene unclear. The germline CDR1 and CDR2 sequences are MNHNS and SASEGT. V shed 3 bases and J shed 1 base, with 6 bases lying between them. The CDR3 has 14 residues. The CDR3 loop is CASSDYLNTGELFF. For the CDR3, the DNA is TGTGCCAGCAGTGACTATTTGAACACCGGGGAGCTGTTTTTT.

In its sample, this clone was seen a few times. As DNA, the CDR3 is TGTGCCAGCAGAAGGGTAGGGGAATCCTACGAGCAGTACTTC. Translation: CASRRVGESYEQYF. The J gene is TRBJ2-7, the V gene TRBV6-1; tentative D call: TRBD1 (5 bases). V lost 6 bases and J 1 base, leaving 13 bases between the germline ends. The CDR3 sequence is 14 residues long. From germline, CDR1 is MNHNS and CDR2 SASEGT.

The chain employs TRBV7-3 and TRBJ2-1, with D perhaps matching TRBD2 (7 bases). Germline CDR1 SGHTA, CDR2 FQGTGA. The CDR3 is 16 residues long. With 5 bases removed from V and 4 bases from J, the gap between germline ends came to 18 bases. The CDR3 region has the DNA TGTGCCAGCAGCCACGGGGCGGGGGCGGGATACAATGAGCAGTTCTTC. This encodes CASSHGAGAGYNEQFF.

The genes are TRBV5-1 and TRBJ2-3; 10 nucleotides line up with TRBD2. The junction had 6 bases not matched to a gene; V was cut back by 3 bases and J by 5 bases. This CDR3 comprises 15 residues. Germline CDR1 reads SGHRS; CDR2 reads YFSETQ. The CDR3 spells CASSWSGGAVDTQYF. CDR3 in DNA: TGCGCCAGCAGCTGGAGCGGGGGGGCCGTAGATACGCAGTATTTT.

The V gene is TRBV19, the J gene TRBJ2-2, with 7 bases fitting TRBD2. This CDR3 contains 18 residues. The germline V gene encodes CDR1 LNHDA and CDR2 SQIVND (reference sequence). V was clipped by 5 bases and J by 0 bases; unmatched bases: 12. For the CDR3, the DNA is TGTGCCAGTAGTCGTGGACTTTCGAGCGGGGCGAACACCGGGGAGCTGTTTTTT. Its translation: CASSRGLSSGANTGELFF.